What follows are 2 T cell receptor beta chains derived from one specimen sequenced in a study of sequential checkpoint blockade in melanoma. Treatment meaning: randomized to nivolumab then ipilimumab (arm A) or the reverse (arm B). Clones were read by immunoSEQ multiplex PCR, and TCRdb kept only the in-frame ones, dropping some. The sample carries about 38,000 clones, 88% recorded once. Specimen: CD8+ T cells sorted from blood (inferred from file names), collected from a patient given nivolumab and ipilimumab in sequence. Receptors originate from a human donor with melanoma.

The chain carries TRBV5-5 and TRBJ2-2; TRBD2 agrees at 10 bases. Germline values: CDR1 SGHKS, CDR2 YYEKEE (reference sequence). CDR3 length: 16 residues. J was trimmed by 5 bases and V by 1 base; bases with no gene match: 5. The CDR3: CASSLSLAGDTGELFF. CDR3 nucleotides: TGTGCCAGCAGCTTGTCTCTAGCGGGAGATACCGGGGAGCTGTTTTTT.

The chain recombines TRBV27 with TRBJ1-2, with 7 bases aligning to TRBD1. V shed 5 bases, J shed 0 bases, and the junction held 3 bases outside the gene matches. Looked up from germline, CDR1 is MNHEY and CDR2 is SMNVEV (reference sequence). The CDR3 loop spans 14 amino acids. CDR3 nucleotide sequence: TGTGCCAGCAGTACCAGGGGGTCTAACTATGGCTACACCTTC. The encoded protein is CASSTRGSNYGYTF.